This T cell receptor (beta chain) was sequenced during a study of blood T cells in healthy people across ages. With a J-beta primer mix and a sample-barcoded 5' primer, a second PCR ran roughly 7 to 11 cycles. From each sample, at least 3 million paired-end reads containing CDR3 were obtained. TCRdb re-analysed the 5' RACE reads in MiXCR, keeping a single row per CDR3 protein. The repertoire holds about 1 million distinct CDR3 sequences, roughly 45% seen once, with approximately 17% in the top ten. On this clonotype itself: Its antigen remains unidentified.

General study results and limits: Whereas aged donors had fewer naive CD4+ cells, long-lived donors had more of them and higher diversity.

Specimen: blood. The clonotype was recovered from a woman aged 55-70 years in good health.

CDR3 protein: CASSLGRGDIYEQYF. In DNA, the CDR3 is TGTGCCAGCAGCTTAGGTCGGGGGGACATCTACGAGCAGTACTTC. This chain joins TRBV7-3 and TRBJ2-4, with D possibly being TRBD2 (7 bases). The J call may be faulty, since TRBJ2-7 better matches the DNA end. CDR1 SGHTA and CDR2 FQGTGA come from the germline V gene. This CDR3 has 15 amino acids.